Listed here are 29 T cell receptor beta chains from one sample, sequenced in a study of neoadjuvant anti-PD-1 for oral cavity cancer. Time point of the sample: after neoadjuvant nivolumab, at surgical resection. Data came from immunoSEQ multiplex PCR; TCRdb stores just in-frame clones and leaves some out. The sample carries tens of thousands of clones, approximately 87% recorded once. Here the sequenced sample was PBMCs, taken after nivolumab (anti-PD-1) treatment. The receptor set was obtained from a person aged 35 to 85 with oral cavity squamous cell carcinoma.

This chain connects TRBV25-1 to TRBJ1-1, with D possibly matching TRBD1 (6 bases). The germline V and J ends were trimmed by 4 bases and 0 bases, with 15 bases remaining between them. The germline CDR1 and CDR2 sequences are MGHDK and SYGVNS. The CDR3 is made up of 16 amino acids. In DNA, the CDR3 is TGTGCCAGCAGTGCGTTTCCAGGGGTTATGAACACTGAAGCTTTCTTT. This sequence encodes CASSAFPGVMNTEAFF.

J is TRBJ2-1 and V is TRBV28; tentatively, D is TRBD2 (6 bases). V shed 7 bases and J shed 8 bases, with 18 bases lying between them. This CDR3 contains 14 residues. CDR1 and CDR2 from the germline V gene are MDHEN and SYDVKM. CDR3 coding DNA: TGTGCCAGCAAACCCGGAGTAGCGGCTCATGAGCAGTTCTTC. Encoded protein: CASKPGVAAHEQFF.

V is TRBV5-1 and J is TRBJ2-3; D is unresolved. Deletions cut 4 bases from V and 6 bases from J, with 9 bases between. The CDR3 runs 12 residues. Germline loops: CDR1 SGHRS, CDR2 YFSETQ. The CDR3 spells CASSDILDTQYF. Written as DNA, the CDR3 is TGCGCCAGCAGCGACATTTTGGATACGCAGTATTTT.

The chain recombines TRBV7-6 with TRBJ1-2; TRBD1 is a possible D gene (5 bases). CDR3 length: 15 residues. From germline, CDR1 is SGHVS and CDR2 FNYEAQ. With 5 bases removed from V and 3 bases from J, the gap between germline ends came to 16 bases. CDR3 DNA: TGTGCCAGCAGCCCGACTGGGGGGTCCGACTATGGCTACACCTTC. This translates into CASSPTGGSDYGYTF.

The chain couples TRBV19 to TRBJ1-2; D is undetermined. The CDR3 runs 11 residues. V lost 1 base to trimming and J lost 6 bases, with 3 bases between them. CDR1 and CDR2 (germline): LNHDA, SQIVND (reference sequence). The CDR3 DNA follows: TGTGCCAGTAGTATAGGGAATGGCTACACCTTC. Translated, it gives CASSIGNGYTF.

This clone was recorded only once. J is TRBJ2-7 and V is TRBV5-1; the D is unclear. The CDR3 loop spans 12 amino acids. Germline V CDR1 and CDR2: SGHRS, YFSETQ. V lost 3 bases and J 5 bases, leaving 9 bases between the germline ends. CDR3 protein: CASSSTRNEQYF. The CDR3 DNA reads TGCGCCAGCAGCTCGACAAGGAACGAGCAGTACTTC.

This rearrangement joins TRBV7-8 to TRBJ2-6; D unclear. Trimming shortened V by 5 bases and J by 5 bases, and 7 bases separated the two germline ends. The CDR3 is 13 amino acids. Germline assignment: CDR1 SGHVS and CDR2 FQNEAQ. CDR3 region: CASSLRWANVLTF. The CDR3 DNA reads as TGTGCCAGCAGCCTGAGGTGGGCCAACGTCCTGACTTTC.

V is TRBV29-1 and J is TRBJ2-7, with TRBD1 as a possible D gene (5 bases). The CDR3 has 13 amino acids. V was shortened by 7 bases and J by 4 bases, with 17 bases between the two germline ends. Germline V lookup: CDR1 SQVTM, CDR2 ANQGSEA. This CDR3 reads CSAEQSQGYEQYF. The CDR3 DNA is TGCAGCGCCGAGCAGAGTCAGGGATACGAGCAGTACTTC.

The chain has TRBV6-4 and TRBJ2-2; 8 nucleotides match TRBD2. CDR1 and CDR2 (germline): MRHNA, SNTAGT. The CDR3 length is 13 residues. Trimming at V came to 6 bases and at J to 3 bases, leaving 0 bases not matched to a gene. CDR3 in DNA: TGTGCCAGCAGGACTAGCGACACCGGGGAGCTGTTTTTT. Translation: CASRTSDTGELFF.

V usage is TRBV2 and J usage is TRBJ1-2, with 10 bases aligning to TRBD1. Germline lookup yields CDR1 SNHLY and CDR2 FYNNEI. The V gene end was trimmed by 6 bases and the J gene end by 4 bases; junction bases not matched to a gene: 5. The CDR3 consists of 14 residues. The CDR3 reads CASSGTGVGYGYTF. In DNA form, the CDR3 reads TGTGCCAGCAGCGGGACAGGGGTTGGCTATGGCTACACCTTC.

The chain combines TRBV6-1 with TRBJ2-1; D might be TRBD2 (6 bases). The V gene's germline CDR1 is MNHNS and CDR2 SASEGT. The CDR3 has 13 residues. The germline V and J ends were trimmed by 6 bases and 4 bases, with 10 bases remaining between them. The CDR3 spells CASSADYYNEQFF. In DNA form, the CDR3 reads TGTGCCAGCAGCGCGGACTATTACAATGAGCAGTTCTTC.

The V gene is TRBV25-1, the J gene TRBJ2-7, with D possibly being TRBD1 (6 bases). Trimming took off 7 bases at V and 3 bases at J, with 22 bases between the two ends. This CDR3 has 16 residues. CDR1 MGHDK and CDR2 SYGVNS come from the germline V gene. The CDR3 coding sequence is TGTGCCAGCACCGTTTACAGGGACCTACCTCTCTACGAGCAGTACTTC. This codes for CASTVYRDLPLYEQYF.

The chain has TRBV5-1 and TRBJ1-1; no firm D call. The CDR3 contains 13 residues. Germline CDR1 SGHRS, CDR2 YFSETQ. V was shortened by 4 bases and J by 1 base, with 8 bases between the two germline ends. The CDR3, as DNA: TGCGCCAGCAGCCCCCCCACGAACACTGAAGCTTTCTTT. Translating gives CASSPPTNTEAFF. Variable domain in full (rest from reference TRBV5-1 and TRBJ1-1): KAGVTQTPRYLIKTRGQQVTLSCSPISGHRSVSWYQQTPGQGLQFLFEYFSETQRNKGNFPGRFSGRQFSNSRSEMNVSTLELGDSALYLCASSPPTNTEAFFGQGTRLTVV.

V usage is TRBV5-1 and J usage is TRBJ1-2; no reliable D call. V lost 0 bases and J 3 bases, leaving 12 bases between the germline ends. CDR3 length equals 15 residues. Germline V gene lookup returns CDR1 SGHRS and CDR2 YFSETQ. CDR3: CASSLAVWGDYGYTF. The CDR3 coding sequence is TGCGCCAGCAGCTTGGCGGTATGGGGAGACTATGGCTACACCTTC. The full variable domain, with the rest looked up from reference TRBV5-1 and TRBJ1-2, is KAGVTQTPRYLIKTRGQQVTLSCSPISGHRSVSWYQQTPGQGLQFLFEYFSETQRNKGNFPGRFSGRQFSNSRSEMNVSTLELGDSALYLCASSLAVWGDYGYTFGSGTRLTVV.

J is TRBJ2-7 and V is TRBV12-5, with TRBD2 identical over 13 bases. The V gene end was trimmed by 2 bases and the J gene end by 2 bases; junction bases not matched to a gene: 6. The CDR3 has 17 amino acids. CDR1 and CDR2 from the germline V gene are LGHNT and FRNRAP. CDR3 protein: CASGLHGTSGAPYEQYF. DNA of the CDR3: TGTGCTAGTGGTTTGCACGGGACTAGCGGGGCCCCCTACGAGCAGTACTTC. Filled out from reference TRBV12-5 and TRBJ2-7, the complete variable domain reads DARVTQTPRHKVTEMGQEVTMRCQPILGHNTVFWYRQTMMQGLELLAYFRNRAPLDDSGMPKDRFSAEMPDATLATLKIQPSEPRDSAVYFCASGLHGTSGAPYEQYFGPGTRLTVT.

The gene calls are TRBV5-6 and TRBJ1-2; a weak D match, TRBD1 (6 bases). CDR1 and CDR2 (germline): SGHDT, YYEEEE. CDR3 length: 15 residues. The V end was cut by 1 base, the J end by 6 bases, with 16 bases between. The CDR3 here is CASSLLGRGEDGYTF. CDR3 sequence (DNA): TGTGCCAGCAGCTTGTTGGGCAGGGGAGAGGATGGCTACACCTTC.

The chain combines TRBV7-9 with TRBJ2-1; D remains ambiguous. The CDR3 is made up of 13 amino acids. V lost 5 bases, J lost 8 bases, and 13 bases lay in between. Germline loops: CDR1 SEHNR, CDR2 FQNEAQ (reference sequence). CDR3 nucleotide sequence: TGTGCCAGCAGCCCCCCGGCGGTCCATGAGCAGTTCTTC. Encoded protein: CASSPPAVHEQFF.

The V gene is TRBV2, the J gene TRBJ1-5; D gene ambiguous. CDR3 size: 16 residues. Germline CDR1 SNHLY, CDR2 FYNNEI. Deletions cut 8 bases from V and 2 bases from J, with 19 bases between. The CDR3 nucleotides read TGTGCCAGCGAGCGAACACCTATCCTTGGCAATCAGCCCCAGCATTTT. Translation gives CASERTPILGNQPQHF.

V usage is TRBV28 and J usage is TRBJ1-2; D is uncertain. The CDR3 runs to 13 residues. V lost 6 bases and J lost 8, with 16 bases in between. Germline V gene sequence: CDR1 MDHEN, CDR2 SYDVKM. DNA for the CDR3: TGTGCCAGCAGCTGGAGGTTATCGGGAGGCTACACCTTC. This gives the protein CASSWRLSGGYTF.

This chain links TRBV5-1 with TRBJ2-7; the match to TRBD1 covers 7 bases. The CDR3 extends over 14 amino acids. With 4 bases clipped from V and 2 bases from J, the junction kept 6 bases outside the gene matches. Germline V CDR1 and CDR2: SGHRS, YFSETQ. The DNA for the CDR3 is TGCGCCAGCAGCCCAAGGGACAGACCCTACGAGCAGTACTTC. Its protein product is CASSPRDRPYEQYF.

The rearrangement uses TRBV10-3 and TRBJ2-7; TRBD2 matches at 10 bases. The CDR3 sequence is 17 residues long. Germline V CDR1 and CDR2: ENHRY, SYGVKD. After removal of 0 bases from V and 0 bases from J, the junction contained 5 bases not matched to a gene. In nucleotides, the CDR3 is TGTGCCATCAGTGAGTCCCTAGCGGGAGCTCGCTCCTACGAGCAGTACTTC. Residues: CAISESLAGARSYEQYF.

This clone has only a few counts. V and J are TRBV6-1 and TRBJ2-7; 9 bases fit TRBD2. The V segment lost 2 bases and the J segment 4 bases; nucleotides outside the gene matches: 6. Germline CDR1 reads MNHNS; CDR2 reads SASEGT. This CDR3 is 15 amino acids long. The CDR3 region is CASSEPASGDYEQYF. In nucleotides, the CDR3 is TGTGCCAGCAGTGAACCGGCTAGCGGGGATTACGAGCAGTACTTC.

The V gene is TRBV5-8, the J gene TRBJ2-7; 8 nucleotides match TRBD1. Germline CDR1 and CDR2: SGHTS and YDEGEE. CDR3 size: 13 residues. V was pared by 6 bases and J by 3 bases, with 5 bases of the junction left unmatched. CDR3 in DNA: TGTGCCAGCAAGAGGACAGGGAGCTACGAGCAGTACTTC. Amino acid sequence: CASKRTGSYEQYF. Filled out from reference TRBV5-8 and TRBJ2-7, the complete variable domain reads EAGVTQSPTHLIKTRGQQATLRCSPISGHTSVYWYQQALGLGLQFLLWYDEGEERNRGNFPPRFSGRQFPNYSSELNVNALELEDSALYLCASKRTGSYEQYFGPGTRLTVT.

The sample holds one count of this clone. The DNA for the CDR3 is TGTGCCAGCAGCTTCGCTTTTGGACAGGGGGCTGGTGGCTACACCTTC. It is translated as CASSFAFGQGAGGYTF. This chain uses TRBV7-9 with TRBJ1-2; 11 bases line up with TRBD1. This CDR3 is built from 16 residues. Unmatched junction bases numbered 10, after V lost 3 bases and J lost 7 bases. Germline CDR1 is SEHNR and CDR2 is FQNEAQ (reference sequence).

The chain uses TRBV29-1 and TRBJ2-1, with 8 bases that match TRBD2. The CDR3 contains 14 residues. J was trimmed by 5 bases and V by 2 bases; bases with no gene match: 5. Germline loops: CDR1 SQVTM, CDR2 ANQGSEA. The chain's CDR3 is CSVESGLDHNEQFF. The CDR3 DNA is TGCAGCGTTGAATCGGGACTAGACCACAATGAGCAGTTCTTC.

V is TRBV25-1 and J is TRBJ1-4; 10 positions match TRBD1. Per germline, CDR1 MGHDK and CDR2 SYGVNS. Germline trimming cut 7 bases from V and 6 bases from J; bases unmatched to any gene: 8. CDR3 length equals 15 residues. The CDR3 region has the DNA TGTGCCAGCATGGCCATGGGACAGGGGTATGAAAAACTGTTTTTT. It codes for CASMAMGQGYEKLFF.

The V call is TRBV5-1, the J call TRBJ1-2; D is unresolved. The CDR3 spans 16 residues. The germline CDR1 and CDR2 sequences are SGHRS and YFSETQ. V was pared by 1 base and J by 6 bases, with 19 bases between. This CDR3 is CASSLSPGTVENGYTF. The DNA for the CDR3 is TGCGCCAGCAGCTTGTCCCCGGGCACGGTAGAGAATGGCTACACCTTC.

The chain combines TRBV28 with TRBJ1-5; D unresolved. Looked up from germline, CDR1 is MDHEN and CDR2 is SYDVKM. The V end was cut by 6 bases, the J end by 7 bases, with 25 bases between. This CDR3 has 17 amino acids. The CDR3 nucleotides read TGTGCCAGCAGCCTATGGGCGGGTTCCGGAGGTGGCCAGCCCCAGCATTTT. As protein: CASSLWAGSGGGQPQHF.

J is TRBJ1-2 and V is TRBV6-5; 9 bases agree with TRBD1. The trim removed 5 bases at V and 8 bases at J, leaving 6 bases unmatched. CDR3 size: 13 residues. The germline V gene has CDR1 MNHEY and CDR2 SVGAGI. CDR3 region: CASSKGQGLGYTF. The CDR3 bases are TGTGCCAGCAGTAAGGGACAGGGCCTAGGCTACACCTTC.